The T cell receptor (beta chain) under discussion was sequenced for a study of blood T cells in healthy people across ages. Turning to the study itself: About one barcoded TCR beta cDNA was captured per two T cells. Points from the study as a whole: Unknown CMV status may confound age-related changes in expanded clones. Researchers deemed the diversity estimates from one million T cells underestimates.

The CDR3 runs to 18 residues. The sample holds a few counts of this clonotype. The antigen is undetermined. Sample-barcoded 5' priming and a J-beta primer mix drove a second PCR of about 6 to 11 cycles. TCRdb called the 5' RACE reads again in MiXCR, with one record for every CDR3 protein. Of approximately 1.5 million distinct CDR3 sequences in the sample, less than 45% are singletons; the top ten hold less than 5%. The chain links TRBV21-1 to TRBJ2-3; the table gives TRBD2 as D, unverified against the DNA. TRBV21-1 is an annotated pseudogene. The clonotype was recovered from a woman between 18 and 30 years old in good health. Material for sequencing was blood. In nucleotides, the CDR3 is TGTGCCAGCAGCAAATTGGGGATAAGACTAGAGGGTAGGAATACGCAGTATTTT. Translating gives CASSKLGIRLEGRNTQYF.